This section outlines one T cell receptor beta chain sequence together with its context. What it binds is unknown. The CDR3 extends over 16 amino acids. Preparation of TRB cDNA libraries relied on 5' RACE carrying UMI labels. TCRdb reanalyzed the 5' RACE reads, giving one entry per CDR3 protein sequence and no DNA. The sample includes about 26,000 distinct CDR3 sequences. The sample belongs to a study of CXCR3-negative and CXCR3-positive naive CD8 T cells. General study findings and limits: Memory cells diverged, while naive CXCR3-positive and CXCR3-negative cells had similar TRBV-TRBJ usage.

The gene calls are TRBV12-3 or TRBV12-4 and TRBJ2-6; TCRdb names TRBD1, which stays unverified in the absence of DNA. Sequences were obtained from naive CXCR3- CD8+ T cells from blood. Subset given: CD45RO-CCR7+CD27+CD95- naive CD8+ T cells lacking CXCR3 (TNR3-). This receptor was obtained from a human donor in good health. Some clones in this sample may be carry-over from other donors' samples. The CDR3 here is CASSTTGGAGANVLTF.